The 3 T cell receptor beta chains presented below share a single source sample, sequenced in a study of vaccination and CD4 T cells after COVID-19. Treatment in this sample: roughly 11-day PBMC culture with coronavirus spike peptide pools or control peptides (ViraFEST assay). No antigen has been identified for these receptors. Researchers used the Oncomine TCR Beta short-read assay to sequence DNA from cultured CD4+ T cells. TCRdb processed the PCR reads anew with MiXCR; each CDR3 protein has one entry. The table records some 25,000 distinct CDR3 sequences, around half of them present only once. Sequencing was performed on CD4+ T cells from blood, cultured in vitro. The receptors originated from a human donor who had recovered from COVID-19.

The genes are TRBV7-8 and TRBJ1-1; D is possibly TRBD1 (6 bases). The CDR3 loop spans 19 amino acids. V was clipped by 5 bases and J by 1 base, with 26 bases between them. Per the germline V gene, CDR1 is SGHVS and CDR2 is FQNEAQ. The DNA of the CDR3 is TGTGCCAGCAGCCGATTAGATATGGTGCCAGGGGATGGGAACACTGAAGCTTTCTTT. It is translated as CASSRLDMVPGDGNTEAFF.

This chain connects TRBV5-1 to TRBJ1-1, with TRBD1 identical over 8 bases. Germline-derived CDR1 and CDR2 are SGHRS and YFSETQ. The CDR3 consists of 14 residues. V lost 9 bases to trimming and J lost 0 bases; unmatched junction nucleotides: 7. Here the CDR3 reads CATRQGTLNTEAFF. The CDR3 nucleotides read TGCGCCACCAGACAGGGGACATTGAACACTGAAGCTTTCTTT.

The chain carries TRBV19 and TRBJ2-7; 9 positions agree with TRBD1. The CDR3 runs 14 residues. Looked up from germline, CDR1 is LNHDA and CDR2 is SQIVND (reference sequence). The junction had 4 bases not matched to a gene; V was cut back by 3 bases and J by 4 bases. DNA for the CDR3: TGTGCCAGTAGTATTCGGGGACAGGGTTACGAGCAGTACTTC. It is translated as CASSIRGQGYEQYF.